The 2 T cell receptor beta chains listed next were all sequenced from one sample in a study of regulatory T cells in long-lasting Graves disease. Documented time point: newly diagnosed GD, antithyroid drugs for less than 3 months. PBMC-extracted RNA yielded the TCR library. With iRepertoire HTBI primers and Arm-PCR of CDR3 regions, TCR beta libraries were built. TCRdb re-called the multiplex PCR reads with MiXCR, one entry per CDR3 protein. This sample has over 450,000 distinct CDR3 sequences; 9.5% to 15% occur once, and the top ten carry almost 9%. These data were likewise used in another study, on T cells in Graves' hyperthyroidism and ophthalmopathy.

Sequencing was performed on peripheral blood mononuclear cells (PBMCs), taken at new diagnosis, from a patient treated with antithyroid drugs. The receptors stem from a woman aged 25 to 45 with Graves disease.

This clonotype was counted only a few times. The V gene is TRBV18, the J gene TRBJ1-2; TRBD1 matches at 7 bases. Per germline, CDR1 KGHSH and CDR2 LQKENI. This CDR3 is built from 15 residues. J lost 2 bases, V lost 3 bases, and 6 bases had no gene match. This chain's CDR3 is CASSPNRGGNYGYTF. CDR3 DNA sequence: TGTGCCAGCTCACCGAACAGGGGAGGAAACTATGGCTACACCTTC.

The chain has TRBV19 and TRBJ1-1, with 8 bases lining up with TRBD1. The length of the CDR3 is 15 residues. V was pared by 10 bases and J by 5 bases, with 15 bases of the junction left unmatched. Germline V lookup: CDR1 LNHDA, CDR2 SQIVND (reference sequence). CDR3 in DNA: TGTGCCACCAAGCTTATCCCAGGGGGCAGAACTGAAGCTTTCTTT. Protein: CATKLIPGGRTEAFF. The full variable domain, in which reference TRBV19 and TRBJ1-1 provide the parts outside the CDR3, is DGGITQSPKYLFRKEGQNVTLSCEQNLNHDAMYWYRQDPGQGLRLIYYSQIVNDFQKGDIAEGYSVSREKKESFPLTVTSAQKNPTAFYLCATKLIPGGRTEAFFGQGTRLTVV.